The 5 T cell receptor beta chains in this list originate from one sample, sequenced in a study of blood T cell repertoires in COVID-19. Some clones are missing from TCRdb's copy, which holds only in-frame ones; the method was immunoSEQ multiplex PCR. The data show over 55,000 clones, around 87% seen once. The specimen sequenced was peripheral blood. These receptors all stem from a man aged 50 to 59 with active COVID-19.

The chain combines TRBV2 with TRBJ1-1; D is unresolved. This CDR3 contains 14 residues. V gave up 6 bases and J gave up 0 bases, with 11 bases separating them. From germline, CDR1 is SNHLY and CDR2 FYNNEI. Written as DNA, the CDR3 is TGTGCCAGCAGGGAGACCGACCTGAACACTGAAGCTTTCTTT. It encodes CASRETDLNTEAFF.

This rearrangement joins TRBV6-2 or TRBV6-3 to TRBJ2-1, with 7 bases matching TRBD1. Trimming cost V 3 bases and J 7 bases; bases outside gene matches: 9. Germline lookup yields CDR1 MNHEY and CDR2 SVGEGT. This CDR3 comprises 15 residues. The CDR3 DNA reads TGTGCCAGCAGTTATCGAGGGGGCCCGCTTAATGAGCAGTTCTTC. Amino acids: CASSYRGGPLNEQFF.

V and J are TRBV11-3 and TRBJ2-5; D remains unclear. With 2 bases removed from V and 5 bases from J, the gap between germline ends came to 15 bases. The CDR3 has 15 amino acids. The germline gives CDR1 SGHNT, CDR2 YENEEA. CDR3 DNA: TGTGCCAGCAGCTTAAAGACTCAGACCGGTGAGACCCAGTACTTC. Amino acids: CASSLKTQTGETQYF. Full variable domain (outside the CDR3, taken from reference TRBV11-3 and TRBJ2-5): EAGVVQSPRYKIIEKKQPVAFWCNPISGHNTLYWYLQNLGQGPELLIRYENEEAVDDSQLPKDRFSAERLKGVDSTLKIQPAELGDSAVYLCASSLKTQTGETQYFGPGTRLLVL.

V is TRBV2 and J is TRBJ1-5, with a tentative D call TRBD1 (5 bases). V was shortened by 5 bases and J by 0 bases, with 14 bases between the two germline ends. This CDR3 has 16 residues. Germline assignment: CDR1 SNHLY and CDR2 FYNNEI. CDR3 region: CASSRETVNSNQPQHF. CDR3 bases: TGTGCCAGCAGTCGAGAGACAGTGAATAGCAATCAGCCCCAGCATTTT.

The V call is TRBV5-5, the J call TRBJ2-7; TRBD1 aligns across 11 bases. V lost 1 base, J lost 3 bases, and 12 bases stayed unmatched. This CDR3 comprises 18 residues. Germline-derived CDR1 and CDR2 are SGHKS and YYEKEE (reference sequence). DNA of the CDR3: TGTGCCAGCAGCTTGTTTTATGGGACAGGGGGTAGGGACTACGAGCAGTACTTC. Its protein product is CASSLFYGTGGRDYEQYF. Combining the CDR3 with reference TRBV5-5 and TRBJ2-7 gives the whole variable domain DAGVTQSPTHLIKTRGQQVTLRCSPISGHKSVSWYQQVLGQGPQFIFQYYEKEERGRGNFPDRFSARQFPNYSSELNVNALLLGDSALYLCASSLFYGTGGRDYEQYFGPGTRLTVT.